The clone carrying this T cell receptor (beta chain) has a single count. Its antigen remains unknown. This CDR3 contains 15 residues. The V gene end was trimmed by 1 base and the J gene end by 3 bases; junction bases not matched to a gene: 3. Looked up from germline, CDR1 is GTSNPN and CDR2 is SVGIG (reference sequence). Specified treatment: oral pan-JAK inhibitor, 5-10 mg twice daily. Specimens obtained from alopecia areata patients comprised lesional scalp punch biopsies and peripheral blood. Investigators isolated RNA and reverse transcribed it into cDNA to act as the sequencing template. TCRdb's copy holds only in-frame clones and misses some; the assay was immunoSEQ multiplex PCR. Of around 290,000 clones in the sample, roughly 64% were seen once. The data stem from a study of CD8+ T cells in alopecia areata. Points from the study as a whole: There were also resident alphabeta T cells of normal skin sequenced in scalp samples. There was only one nonresponder, so it was unclear how baseline CD8+ expansion relates to response. Scalp lesions, especially in alopecia totalis/universalis, had higher clonality than normal scalp.

The sequencing used CD4+ T cells sorted from blood, collected at week 24, from a patient treated with tofacitinib. The V call is TRBV30, the J call TRBJ2-2, with 9 nucleotides matching TRBD1. This clonotype was sampled from a human donor with alopecia areata. The CDR3 sequence is CAWSATGGDTGELFF. As DNA, the CDR3 is TGTGCCTGGAGTGCGACAGGGGGGGACACCGGGGAGCTGTTTTTT.